This T cell receptor beta chain was sequenced for a study of blood T cell repertoires in COVID-19. CDR3 length: 13 residues. Germline V gives CDR1 SGHTA, CDR2 FQGNSA. Trimming cost V 6 bases and J 4 bases; bases outside gene matches: 4. The table came from immunoSEQ multiplex PCR; TCRdb's copy has only in-frame clones and leaves some out. Altogether 250,000 to 300,000 clones are present, 75% to 85% being singletons, with the ten largest covering about 5.1%. V and J are TRBV7-2 and TRBJ1-2; 8 bases are shared with TRBD1. Sequenced input: peripheral blood. The TCR originated in a man in his forties or fifties with active or convalescent COVID-19. The CDR3, as DNA: TGTGCCAGCAGTACAGGACAGGGCTATGGCTACACCTTC. This gives the protein CASSTGQGYGYTF.